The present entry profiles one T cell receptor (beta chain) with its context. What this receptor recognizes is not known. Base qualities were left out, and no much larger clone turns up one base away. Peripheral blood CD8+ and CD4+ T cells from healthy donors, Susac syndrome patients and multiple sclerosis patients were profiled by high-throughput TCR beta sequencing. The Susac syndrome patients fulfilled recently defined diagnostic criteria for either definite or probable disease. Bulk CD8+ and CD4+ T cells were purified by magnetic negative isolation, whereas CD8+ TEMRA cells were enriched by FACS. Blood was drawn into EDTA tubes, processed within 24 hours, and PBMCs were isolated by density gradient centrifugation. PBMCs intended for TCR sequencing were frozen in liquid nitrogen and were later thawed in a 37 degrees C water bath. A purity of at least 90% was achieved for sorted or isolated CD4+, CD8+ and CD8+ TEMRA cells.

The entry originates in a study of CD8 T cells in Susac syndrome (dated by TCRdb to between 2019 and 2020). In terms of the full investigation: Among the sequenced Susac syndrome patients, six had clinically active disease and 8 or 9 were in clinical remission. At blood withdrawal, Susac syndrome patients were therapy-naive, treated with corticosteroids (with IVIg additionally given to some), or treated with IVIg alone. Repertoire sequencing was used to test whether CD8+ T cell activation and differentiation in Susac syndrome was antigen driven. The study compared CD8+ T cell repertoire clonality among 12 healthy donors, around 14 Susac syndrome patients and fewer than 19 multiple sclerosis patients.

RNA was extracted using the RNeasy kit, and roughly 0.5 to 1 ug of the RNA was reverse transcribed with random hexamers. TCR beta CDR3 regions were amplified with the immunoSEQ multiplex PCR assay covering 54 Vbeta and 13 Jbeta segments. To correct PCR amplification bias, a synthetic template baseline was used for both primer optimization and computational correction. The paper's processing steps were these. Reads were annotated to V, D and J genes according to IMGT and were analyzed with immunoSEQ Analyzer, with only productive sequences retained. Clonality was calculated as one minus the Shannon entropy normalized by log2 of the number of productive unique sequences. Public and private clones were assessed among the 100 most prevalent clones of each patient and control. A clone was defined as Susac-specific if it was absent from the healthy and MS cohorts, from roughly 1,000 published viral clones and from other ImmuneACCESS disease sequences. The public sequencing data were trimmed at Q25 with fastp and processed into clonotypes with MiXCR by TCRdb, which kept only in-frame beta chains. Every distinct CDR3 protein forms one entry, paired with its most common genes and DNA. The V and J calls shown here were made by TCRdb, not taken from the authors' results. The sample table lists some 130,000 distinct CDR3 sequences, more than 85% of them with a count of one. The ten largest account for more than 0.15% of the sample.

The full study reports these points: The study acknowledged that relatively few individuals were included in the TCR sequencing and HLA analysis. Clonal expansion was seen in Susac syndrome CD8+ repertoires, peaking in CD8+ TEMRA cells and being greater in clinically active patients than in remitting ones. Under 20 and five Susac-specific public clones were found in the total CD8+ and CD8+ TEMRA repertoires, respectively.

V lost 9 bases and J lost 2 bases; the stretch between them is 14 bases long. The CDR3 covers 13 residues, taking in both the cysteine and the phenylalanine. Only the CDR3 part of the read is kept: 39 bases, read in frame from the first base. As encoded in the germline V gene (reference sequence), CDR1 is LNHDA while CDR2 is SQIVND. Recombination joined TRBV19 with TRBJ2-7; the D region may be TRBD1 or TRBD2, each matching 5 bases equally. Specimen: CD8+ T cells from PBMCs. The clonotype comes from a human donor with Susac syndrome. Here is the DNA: TGTGCCAGCTCCCCGGGACCCACCTACGAGCAGTACTTC. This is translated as CASSPGPTYEQYF.